Listed here are 5 T cell receptor beta chains from one sample, sequenced in a study of blood T cell repertoires in COVID-19. Sequencing was performed with immunoSEQ multiplex PCR; in TCRdb, only in-frame clones are kept and a portion is missing. The repertoire holds over 150,000 clones, with about 88% as singletons. Sequencing used peripheral blood. The source is a young man with acute or convalescent COVID-19.

The CDR3 region has the DNA TGTGCCAGCAGCCGCAACCCTATTAGACAGGGTAGCACAGATACGCAGTATTTT. It encodes CASSRNPIRQGSTDTQYF. The chain has TRBV7-6 and TRBJ2-3, with 7 bases identical to TRBD1. The CDR3 has 18 amino acids. V lost 5 bases to trimming and J lost 0 bases; unmatched junction nucleotides: 14. CDR1 and CDR2 (germline): SGHVS, FNYEAQ. Using reference TRBV7-6 and TRBJ2-3 for the parts outside the CDR3, the full variable domain is GAGVSQSPRYKVTKRGQDVALRCDPISGHVSLYWYRQALGQGPEFLTYFNYEAQQDKSGLPNDRFSAERPEGSISTLTIQRTEQRDSAMYRCASSRNPIRQGSTDTQYFGPGTRLTVL.

This chain links TRBV5-1 with TRBJ1-6; D is unresolved. Germline V gene data show CDR1 as SGHRS and CDR2 as YFSETQ. The CDR3 is 16 amino acids. Deletions cut 0 bases from V and 0 bases from J, with 7 bases between. CDR3 in amino acids: CASSLVLSSYNSPLHF. CDR3 DNA: TGCGCCAGCAGCTTGGTCCTGAGCTCCTATAATTCACCCCTCCACTTT.

The chain recombines TRBV28 with TRBJ1-1, with 9 bases lining up with TRBD1. Germline V gene sequence: CDR1 MDHEN, CDR2 SYDVKM. The CDR3 runs 13 residues. With 7 bases clipped from V and 1 base from J, the junction kept 1 base outside the gene matches. Here the CDR3 reads CASKTGGNTEAFF. CDR3 nucleotides: TGTGCCAGCAAGACAGGGGGGAACACTGAAGCTTTCTTT.

This sequence joins TRBV29-1 and TRBJ1-2; D may be TRBD1 (5 bases). The CDR3 runs 11 residues. CDR1 SQVTM and CDR2 ANQGSEA come from the germline V gene. V was trimmed by 7 bases and J by 8 bases, leaving 14 bases between them. CDR3 protein: CSAPQGGGYTF. The DNA for the CDR3 is TGCAGCGCTCCGCAGGGAGGAGGCTACACCTTC.

The chain recombines TRBV5-8 with TRBJ2-5; D possibly corresponds to TRBD1 (5 bases). The V end was cut by 4 bases, the J end by 5 bases, with 12 bases between. Germline CDR1 is SGHTS and CDR2 is YDEGEE. CDR3 size: 13 residues. The DNA of the CDR3 is TGTGCCAGCAGCCGTAAGGGGCGGGAGACCCAGTACTTC. This encodes CASSRKGRETQYF.